These 18 T cell receptor beta chains came from one sample sequenced in a study of cytomegalovirus exposure and HLA in healthy donors. Use of 60 Vbeta and 13 Jbeta primers characterized the PCR. Repertoires were generated with immunoSEQ multiplex PCR, while TCRdb's copy carries only in-frame clones and drops some. This sample carries over 75,000 clones, with 0.58% going to the ten biggest clones. Sequences were obtained from PBMCs. These receptors were collected from a man aged 50-59 years in good health and CMV-seronegative.

This chain connects TRBV9 to TRBJ2-6; D perhaps matches TRBD1 (6 bases). Trimming left V 2 bases short and J 3 bases short, with 9 bases between. Germline CDR1 and CDR2: SGDLS and YYNGEE. The CDR3 is made up of 15 amino acids. CDR3 DNA sequence: TGTGCCAGCAGCGTTTCAGGGGTTGGGGCCAACGTCCTGACTTTC. Its translation: CASSVSGVGANVLTF.

The chain has TRBV5-1 and TRBJ1-1; D call uncertain. The germline V gene encodes CDR1 SGHRS and CDR2 YFSETQ. The CDR3 runs to 14 residues. Trimming stripped 2 bases from V and 4 bases from J, with 12 bases between. CDR3 bases: TGCGCCAGCAGCTTCAGTTCCCCCGTCACTGAAGCTTTCTTT. It specifies CASSFSSPVTEAFF. Drawing the rest from reference TRBV5-1 and TRBJ1-1, the complete variable domain is KAGVTQTPRYLIKTRGQQVTLSCSPISGHRSVSWYQQTPGQGLQFLFEYFSETQRNKGNFPGRFSGRQFSNSRSEMNVSTLELGDSALYLCASSFSSPVTEAFFGQGTRLTVV.

The rearrangement joins TRBV9 to TRBJ1-1; 7 bases align to TRBD1. The CDR3 runs 14 residues. The germline gives CDR1 SGDLS, CDR2 YYNGEE. Germline trimming cut 3 bases from V and 4 bases from J; bases unmatched to any gene: 6. CDR3 protein: CASSAGGGGTEAFF. The CDR3 DNA reads TGTGCCAGCAGCGCCGGAGGGGGCGGCACTGAAGCTTTCTTT.

V usage is TRBV28 and J usage is TRBJ1-6, with 7 bases matching TRBD1. This CDR3 comprises 13 residues. Trimming at V came to 10 bases and at J to 9 bases, leaving 9 bases not matched to a gene. Germline V gene sequence: CDR1 MDHEN, CDR2 SYDVKM. DNA of the CDR3: TGTGCCAACGCCCGGGACAGACGTTCACCCCTCCACTTT. Its protein is CANARDRRSPLHF.

The CDR3 loop reads CASRPTASNQPQHF. CDR3 nucleotide sequence: TGTGCCAGTAGACCGACTGCAAGCAATCAGCCCCAGCATTTT. The chain links TRBV19 to TRBJ1-5, with unresolved D. Trimming took 6 bases from V and 1 from J, leaving 10 bases between them. CDR3 size: 14 residues. Per germline, CDR1 LNHDA and CDR2 SQIVND (reference sequence).

The chain carries TRBV11-2 and TRBJ2-7; D perhaps matches TRBD1 (5 bases). CDR1 and CDR2 from the germline V gene are SGHAT and FQNNGV. The V and J ends lost 3 bases and 3 bases respectively, with 12 bases between them. CDR3 size: 14 residues. The CDR3 is CASSFRTIYYEQYF. CDR3 DNA sequence: TGTGCCAGCAGCTTCCGGACAATATACTACGAGCAGTACTTC.

The chain links TRBV10-3 to TRBJ2-7; D may be TRBD1 (5 bases). The CDR3 extends over 15 amino acids. Looked up from germline, CDR1 is ENHRY and CDR2 is SYGVKD. Trimming pared 2 bases from V and 4 bases from J, leaving 15 bases between. This chain's CDR3 is CAISEPDSYSYEQYF. CDR3 coding DNA: TGTGCCATCAGTGAGCCAGACAGTTACTCTTACGAGCAGTACTTC.

The rearrangement links TRBV11-1 to TRBJ2-7, with TRBD2 as a possible D gene (7 bases). CDR1 is SGHAT and CDR2 is FQDESV in the germline V gene (reference sequence). This CDR3 is built from 14 residues. Between the trimmed V and J ends, which lost 6 bases and 6 bases, there was a span of 18 bases. This CDR3 is CASRPTAGAGEQYF. CDR3 coding DNA: TGTGCCAGCAGACCTACGGCGGGGGCAGGCGAGCAGTACTTC.

The V and J genes are TRBV4-1 and TRBJ2-7, with a tentative D call TRBD1 (6 bases). V shed 1 base and J shed 3 bases, with 13 bases lying between them. CDR3 length equals 15 residues. Germline V gene data show CDR1 as MGHRA and CDR2 as YSYEKL. The chain's CDR3 is CASSQVLRTDYEQYF. The CDR3 bases are TGCGCCAGCAGCCAAGTGTTAAGGACAGACTACGAGCAGTACTTC.

J is TRBJ1-3 and V is TRBV6-6, with 9 bases aligning to TRBD1. V dropped 6 bases and J dropped 4; count of bases not matched to a gene: 1. Germline V gene sequence: CDR1 MNHNY, CDR2 SVGAGI (reference sequence). This CDR3 has 13 amino acids. The CDR3 sequence: CASRTGGGNTIYF. Written as DNA, the CDR3 is TGTGCCAGCAGGACAGGGGGAGGAAACACCATATATTTT.

The V call is TRBV5-4, the J call TRBJ2-3; D may be TRBD2 (5 bases). The germline gives CDR1 SGHNT, CDR2 YYREEE (reference sequence). The V end was cut by 0 bases, the J end by 3 bases, with 5 bases between. The CDR3 covers 13 residues. The CDR3 bases are TGTGCCAGCAGCTTGGTAGCGACAGATACGCAGTATTTT. Translated, it gives CASSLVATDTQYF.

V gene TRBV18 combines with J gene TRBJ2-7, with TRBD2 identical over 8 bases. With 1 base clipped from V and 3 bases from J, the junction kept 5 bases outside the gene matches. CDR3 length: 15 amino acids. Germline V gene sequence: CDR1 KGHSH, CDR2 LQKENI. The CDR3 loop is CASSPLGGGFYEQYF. The CDR3 coding sequence is TGTGCCAGCTCACCACTTGGCGGGGGGTTCTACGAGCAGTACTTC.

This sequence joins TRBV11-2 and TRBJ1-4; TRBD1 aligns across 7 bases. Looked up from germline, CDR1 is SGHAT and CDR2 is FQNNGV. V was clipped by 5 bases and J by 5 bases; unmatched bases: 5. There are 14 residues in the CDR3. The CDR3 nucleotides are TGTGCCAGCAGCCTACGGGACAGCAATGAAAAACTGTTTTTT. Encoded protein: CASSLRDSNEKLFF.

This chain connects TRBV27 to TRBJ1-5; TRBD1 agrees at 11 bases. The length of the CDR3 is 16 residues. Germline V gene lookup returns CDR1 MNHEY and CDR2 SMNVEV (reference sequence). V shed 6 bases, J shed 7 bases, and the junction held 11 bases outside the gene matches. CDR3 coding DNA: TGTGCCAGCAGGCCCGAAGGACAGGGGGCATTCCAGCCCCAGCATTTT. This sequence encodes CASRPEGQGAFQPQHF.

V is TRBV29-1 and J is TRBJ1-2, with 11 nucleotides matching TRBD1. V was clipped by 3 bases and J by 8 bases; unmatched bases: 8. CDR3 length equals 14 residues. Per germline, CDR1 SQVTM and CDR2 ANQGSEA. The CDR3 DNA follows: TGCAGCGTTGACGGGACAGGGGGAGATACGGGCTACACCTTC. Amino acids: CSVDGTGGDTGYTF.

V usage is TRBV28 and J usage is TRBJ2-2; D perhaps matches TRBD1 (5 bases). V lost 4 bases and J 1 base, leaving 7 bases between the germline ends. CDR3 length: 14 residues. Germline CDR1 MDHEN, CDR2 SYDVKM. The CDR3 nucleotides are TGTGCCAGCAGTTCCGGACAGAACACCGGGGAGCTGTTTTTT. It yields the protein CASSSGQNTGELFF.

This chain uses TRBV5-6 with TRBJ1-2, with 7 bases matching TRBD1. Germline CDR1 SGHDT, CDR2 YYEEEE. The trim removed 4 bases at V and 2 bases at J, leaving 8 bases unmatched. The CDR3 sequence is 15 residues long. The CDR3 DNA reads TGTGCCAGCAGCGGGAAGACAGGGAACAACTATGGCTACACCTTC. Protein: CASSGKTGNNYGYTF.

The chain combines TRBV9 with TRBJ2-2; a weak D match, TRBD2 (5 bases). The V end was cut by 0 bases, the J end by 4 bases, with 19 bases between. Looked up from germline, CDR1 is SGDLS and CDR2 is YYNGEE. The CDR3 is made up of 18 amino acids. In DNA, the CDR3 is TGTGCCAGCAGCGTAGGACTGGGATCGGGGTTGGGCACCGGGGAGCTGTTTTTT. Amino acids: CASSVGLGSGLGTGELFF.